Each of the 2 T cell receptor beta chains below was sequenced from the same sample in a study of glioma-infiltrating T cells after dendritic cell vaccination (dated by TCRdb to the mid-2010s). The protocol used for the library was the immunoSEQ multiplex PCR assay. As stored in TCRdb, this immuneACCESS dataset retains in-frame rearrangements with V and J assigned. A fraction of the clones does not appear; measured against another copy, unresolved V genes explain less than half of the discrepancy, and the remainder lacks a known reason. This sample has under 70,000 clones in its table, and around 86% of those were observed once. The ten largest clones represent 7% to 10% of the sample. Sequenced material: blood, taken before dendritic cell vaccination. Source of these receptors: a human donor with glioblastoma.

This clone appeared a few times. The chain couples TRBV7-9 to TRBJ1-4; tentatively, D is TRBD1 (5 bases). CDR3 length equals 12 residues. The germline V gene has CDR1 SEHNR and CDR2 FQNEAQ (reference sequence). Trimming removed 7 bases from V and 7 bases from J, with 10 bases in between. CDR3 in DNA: TGTGCCAGCACCCCTACAGGTGAAAAACTGTTTTTT. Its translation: CASTPTGEKLFF. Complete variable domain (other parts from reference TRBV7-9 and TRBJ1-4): DTGVSQNPRHKITKRGQNVTFRCDPISEHNRLYWYRQTLGQGPEFLTYFQNEAQLEKSRLLSDRFSAERPKGSFSTLEIQRTEQGDSAMYLCASTPTGEKLFFGSGTQLSVL.

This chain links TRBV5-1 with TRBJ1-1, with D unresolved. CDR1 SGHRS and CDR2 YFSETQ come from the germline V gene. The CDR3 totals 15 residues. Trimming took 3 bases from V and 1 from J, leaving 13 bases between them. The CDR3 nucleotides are TGCGCCAGCAGCTCTTCGGACGGGAGGAACACTGAAGCTTTCTTT. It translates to CASSSSDGRNTEAFF. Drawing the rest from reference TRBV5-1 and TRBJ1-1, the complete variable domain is KAGVTQTPRYLIKTRGQQVTLSCSPISGHRSVSWYQQTPGQGLQFLFEYFSETQRNKGNFPGRFSGRQFSNSRSEMNVSTLELGDSALYLCASSSSDGRNTEAFFGQGTRLTVV.